The rows below give T cell receptor beta chains drawn from one sample of a study of T cell repertoires in cytomegalovirus infection. MiXCR, run by TCRdb on the reads, gives a single entry per CDR3 protein. The sample holds a few hundred thousand distinct CDR3 sequences, about 18% seen once. Sequencing input: CD8+ T cells from PBMCs. The source of these receptors is a human donor in good health (CMV status not recorded). Some clones in this sample may be carry-over from other donors' samples. CDR3s include the opening cysteine and the closing phenylalanine or tryptophan. A D gene is named only where the DNA matches it firmly. Only part of the rows carry a size: once, few, many, or a class if the clone is expanded.

>TRBV7-6|TRBJ1-4|many|-
TGTGCCAGCAGCTTAGCGGCTGACTCGAATGAAAAACTGTTTTTT
CASSLAADSNEKLFF
>TRBV7-2|TRBJ2-7|many|TRBD2
TGTGCCAGCAGCTTGGACCCCGGGACTAGCCCCCACGAGCAGTACTTC
CASSLDPGTSPHEQYF
>TRBV6-6|TRBJ1-5|-|-
TGTGCCAGCAGTACCGGAGGTTGGAGCAATCAGCCCCAGCATTTT
CASSTGGWSNQPQHF
>TRBV12-3/TRBV12-4|TRBJ2-5|few|TRBD2
TGTGCCAGCAGTACTGGGACTAGCGGGGCTCAGGAGACCCAGTACTTC
CASSTGTSGAQETQYF
>TRBV5-1|TRBJ2-1|few|-
TGCGCCAGCAGCGGGGGGGGGGCCCCTGAGCAGTTCTTC
CASSGGGAPEQFF
>TRBV20-1|TRBJ2-7|-|-
TGCAGTGCTAGAGGCCAGGGGGGGGACAACTACGAGCAGTACTTC
CSARGQGGDNYEQYF
>TRBV25-1|TRBJ2-1|many|-
TGTGCCAGCAAATGGAGCGGTCCGGACAATGAGCAGTTCTTC
CASKWSGPDNEQFF
>TRBV6-5|TRBJ2-7|few|TRBD1
TGTGCCAGCAGTCCTGGGACAGGGTCTGACGAGCAGTACTTC
CASSPGTGSDEQYF
>TRBV7-8|TRBJ1-5|many|-
TGTGCCAGCAGCTTAGCGGCGGGTCGAGGCAATCAGCCCCAGCATTTT
CASSLAAGRGNQPQHF
>TRBV5-1|TRBJ2-7|-|TRBD2
TGCGCCAGCAGCTTGGGGGGACTAGCGTACGACGAGCAGTACTTC
CASSLGGLAYDEQYF
>TRBV5-1|TRBJ2-1|few|-
TGCGCCAGCACCAGGTGGGGGCCCTACAATGAGCAGTTCTTC
CASTRWGPYNEQFF
>TRBV5-6|TRBJ1-5|few|-
TGTGCCAGCAGCTTGCGGGCCGGGACCCAGCCCCAGCATTTT
CASSLRAGTQPQHF
>TRBV7-9|TRBJ2-5|-|TRBD1
TGTGCCAGCAGGGACACAGGGGTACAAGAGACCCAGTACTTC
CASRDTGVQETQYF
>TRBV20-1|TRBJ2-1|-|TRBD2
TGCAGTGCTAGTTTAGCGGGGACATACAATGAGCAGTTCTTC
CSASLAGTYNEQFF
>TRBV4-1|TRBJ2-1|once|TRBD1
TGCGCCAGCAGCCCCCCCCTGGCAGGGGGCTATGAGCAGTTCTTC
CASSPPLAGGYEQFF
>TRBV7-2|TRBJ1-4|many|-
TGTGCCAGCAGACCGGGACACCGTGAAAAACTGTTTTTT
CASRPGHREKLFF
>TRBV7-8|TRBJ2-7|-|-
TGTGCCAGCAGCTTGTCCACCTCGGTGGACGAGCAGTACTTC
CASSLSTSVDEQYF
>TRBV7-2|TRBJ2-1|many|-
TGTGCCAGCAGCTTATTCGGTGAGGACAGCCCCTACAATGAGCAGTTCTTC
CASSLFGEDSPYNEQFF
>TRBV4-1|TRBJ2-5|many|-
TGCGCCAGCAGCCAAGGTTGGGGGACCCAGTACTTC
CASSQGWGTQYF
>TRBV6-5|TRBJ2-5|-|TRBD1
TGTGCCAGCAGTTCAACAGGGGTGGAGACCCAGTACTTC
CASSSTGVETQYF
>TRBV2|TRBJ2-1|many|-
TGTGCCAGCAGTTCTGGCGAGGATGAGCAGTTCTTC
CASSSGEDEQFF
>TRBV19|TRBJ1-2|-|TRBD1
TGTGCCAGTAGTATAGATGGAGGGGGCGACTATGGCTACACCTTC
CASSIDGGGDYGYTF
>TRBV5-1|TRBJ2-5|few|TRBD2
TGCGCCAGCAGCTGGAGGGATAGCGGGGACCAAGAGACCCAGTACTTC
CASSWRDSGDQETQYF
>TRBV7-2|TRBJ2-7|many|-
TGTGCCAGCAGCTCCCTAGAGTCCTACGAGCAGTACTTC
CASSSLESYEQYF
>TRBV7-6|TRBJ2-1|-|TRBD2
TGTGCCAGCAGCTCATGGGCGGGGGGGGTCAATGAGCAGTTCTTC
CASSSWAGGVNEQFF
>TRBV10-3|TRBJ2-1|few|TRBD2
TGTGCCATCAGTCAGGTTAGCGGGGTGATAGATGAGCAGTTCTTC
CAISQVSGVIDEQFF
>TRBV5-1|TRBJ2-2|few|TRBD1
TGCGCCAGCAGCTGGGGACAGGGAACCGGGGAGCTGTTTTTT
CASSWGQGTGELFF
>TRBV6-8|TRBJ2-3|-|-
TGTGCCAGCAGTTACTCCAGGGTTGCCTACACAGATACGCAGTATTTT
CASSYSRVAYTDTQYF
>TRBV7-9|TRBJ1-1|-|-
TGTGCCAGCAGCTTAGAGAGGCAGCACCCGAAAGCTTTCTTT
CASSLERQHPKAFF
>TRBV7-6|TRBJ1-1|many|-
TGTGCCAGCAGCCCCCGGGGGTACACTGAAGCTTTCTTT
CASSPRGYTEAFF
>TRBV4-2|TRBJ1-2|-|TRBD1
TGTGCCAGCAGCCAAGATCGTGGGACAGCATTCTATGGCTACACCTTC
CASSQDRGTAFYGYTF
>TRBV27|TRBJ2-3|many|-
TGTGCCAGCAGTAGACCCGAGGGGATTGGGGCAGATACGCAGTATTTT
CASSRPEGIGADTQYF
>TRBV20-1|TRBJ2-1|-|-
TGCAGTGCTAGAGATATGAGGAAAAGGGATGAGCAGTTCTTC
CSARDMRKRDEQFF
>TRBV7-8|TRBJ1-4|many|-
TGTGCCAGCAGCGCCGGGGCAAATGAAAAACTGTTTTTT
CASSAGANEKLFF
>TRBV7-2|TRBJ2-7|many|-
TGTGCCAGCAGCGGCAGGGGTGCACTCTCCTACGAGCAGTACTTC
CASSGRGALSYEQYF